The rows below give T cell receptor beta chains drawn from one sample of a study of T-cell memory formation after mild COVID-19. A single record per CDR3 protein comes from TCRdb applying MiXCR to the 5' RACE reads. The sample holds roughly 450,000 distinct CDR3 sequences, about a sixth seen once. Sequences were obtained from PBMCs or a T cell subset sorted from them (not recorded which). These receptors all come from a man between 18 and 29 years old who had mild COVID-19 (a few samples of this study predate the infection). Cell type and time point are not known. The CDR3 runs from the conserved cysteine through the conserved F or W. The D gene is left open where the match is weak. Where a row states a size, it is once, few, many or the class of an expanded clone; other rows omit it.

d_gene,j_gene,abundance,v_gene,CDR3nt,CDR3aa
TRBD1,TRBJ2-1,-,TRBV11-3,TGTGCCAGCAGCCCTAGACAGGGGGCCAATGAGCAGTTCTTC,CASSPRQGANEQFF
-,TRBJ1-1,few,TRBV5-1,TGCGCCAAAACGTACAGGGAGAGAAACACTGAAGCTTTCTTT,CAKTYRERNTEAFF
-,TRBJ2-3,-,TRBV19,TGTGCCAGTAATCAGGAAATCTCGACAGATACGCAGTATTTT,CASNQEISTDTQYF
-,TRBJ2-1,-,TRBV6-5,TGTGCCAGCAGTTACGAGTGGAGGAATGAGCAGTTCTTC,CASSYEWRNEQFF
-,TRBJ2-2,few,TRBV4-1,TGCGCCAGCAGCCAAGGGGCCCTAGCCGCCGGGGAGCTGTTTTTT,CASSQGALAAGELFF
-,TRBJ2-6,-,TRBV7-9,TGTGCCAGCAGCCCACCGACAGGAGACTCTGGGGCCAACGTCCTGACTTTC,CASSPPTGDSGANVLTF
-,TRBJ1-4,few,TRBV27,TGTGCCAGCACTTCAATCGGGGGGAGTGAAAAACTGTTTTTT,CASTSIGGSEKLFF
TRBD1,TRBJ1-2,few,TRBV7-2,TGTGCCAGCAGCTTACTTGGCAGGGGGGACTATGGCTACACCTTC,CASSLLGRGDYGYTF
-,TRBJ2-2,many,TRBV7-9,TGTGCCAGCAGCTCGACCGAAACCGGGGAGCTGTTTTTT,CASSSTETGELFF
-,TRBJ2-3,few,TRBV4-1,TGCGCCAGCAGCCAAGTAGGGTGGGCGCAGTATTTT,CASSQVGWAQYF
-,TRBJ2-5,few,TRBV2,TGTGCCAGCACAAGAATCAGCCTGCGGGAGACCCAGTACTTC,CASTRISLRETQYF
-,TRBJ1-1,-,TRBV10-2,TGCGCCAGCAGAGCGCAGGCTCGGAACACTGAAGCTTTCTTT,CASRAQARNTEAFF
TRBD2,TRBJ2-1,few,TRBV5-1,TGCGCCAGCTCAAGCGGGGGACCCTACAATGAGCAGTTCTTC,CASSSGGPYNEQFF
-,TRBJ2-1,-,TRBV28,TGTGCCAGCAGTCCGTTTGTGGGCTATGAGCAGTTCTTC,CASSPFVGYEQFF
-,TRBJ1-2,many,TRBV20-1,TGCAGTGCTGTTACAGGGTACTATGGCTACACCTTC,CSAVTGYYGYTF
TRBD2,TRBJ2-3,-,TRBV19,TGTGCCAGTCCCGTACTAGCGGGGGACACAGATACGCAGTATTTT,CASPVLAGDTDTQYF
-,TRBJ2-5,few,TRBV12-3/TRBV12-4,TGTGCCAGCAGTTTAGCGCTAAGTCTCCGGGGAGAGACCCAGTACTTC,CASSLALSLRGETQYF